This T cell receptor (beta chain) was sequenced for a study of blood T cell repertoires in COVID-19. Study background: Researchers got acute and convalescent COVID-19 samples from the United States, Italy and Spain. From T cells, B-cell-depleted T cells, or PBMCs came the material, which was cDNA or gDNA.

As processed by the authors: Researchers report that nucleated cell counts were estimated from reference gene primer amplification. Here immunoSEQ multiplex PCR was the method, and the copy in TCRdb shows in-frame clones only, minus some. V and J calls and clone size are copied from that table; D and trimming were computed from the DNA. Of about 39,000 clones detected, more than 80% appear once; the ten largest clones hold 3.5% to 4.5%. CDR1 SQVTM and CDR2 ANQGSEA come from the germline V gene. The junction had 18 bases not matched to a gene; V was cut back by 5 bases and J by 12 bases. This CDR3 region has 16 residues.

This clonotype originated in a man between 60 and 75 years old with acute or convalescent COVID-19. The chain uses TRBV29-1 and TRBJ2-1; 11 nucleotides line up with TRBD2. Material: peripheral blood. CDR3 bases: TGCAGCGTTCGGCGTGGGACTAGCGGACTCGCCGAGTTGCAGTTCTTC. It is translated as CSVRRGTSGLAELQFF.